Below are 8 T cell receptor beta chains sequenced from a single sample in a study of blood T cell repertoires in COVID-19. Clones were read by immunoSEQ multiplex PCR, and TCRdb kept only the in-frame ones, dropping some. The sample lists 250,000 to 300,000 clones, 70% to 90% occurring once. Sequenced material: peripheral blood. These receptors originate from a woman between 65 and 79 years old with acute or convalescent COVID-19.

This rearrangement joins TRBV18 to TRBJ1-2, with D perhaps matching TRBD1 (5 bases). V lost 3 bases and J 6 bases, leaving 14 bases between the germline ends. CDR3 size: 14 residues. Germline CDR1 KGHSH, CDR2 LQKENI. CDR3 sequence (DNA): TGTGCCAGCTCACCCTTACAGGAGATCGATGGCTACACCTTC. It encodes CASSPLQEIDGYTF.

This chain uses TRBV3-1 (or the pseudogene TRBV3-2) with TRBJ2-5; 7 bases are shared with TRBD1. Germline V gene data show CDR1 as LGHDT and CDR2 as YNNKEL (reference sequence). CDR3 length: 15 amino acids. Trimming at V came to 2 bases and at J to 0 bases, leaving 3 bases not matched to a gene. The CDR3 region has the DNA TGTGCCAGCAGCCAACCGACAGGGTACCAAGAGACCCAGTACTTC. The encoded protein is CASSQPTGYQETQYF.

Points on this clone: This specimen includes other DNA sequences encoding the same CDR3. The chain employs TRBV11-2 and TRBJ2-7; 10 bases align to TRBD1. With V trimmed by 5 bases and J by 5 bases, 9 bases remained unmatched. The CDR3 sequence is 15 residues long. Germline assignment: CDR1 SGHAT and CDR2 FQNNGV. The CDR3 nucleotides read TGTGCCAGCAGCCCTACCGGGACAGGGGATCACGAGCAGTACTTC. Translating it yields CASSPTGTGDHEQYF.

Only one count was recorded for this clone. In DNA form, the CDR3 reads TGTGCCAGCAGCACCGGGAGTGCAACTAATGAAAAACTGTTTTTT. This gives the protein CASSTGSATNEKLFF. The rearrangement joins TRBV7-2 to TRBJ1-4; no clear D gene. The germline V gene has CDR1 SGHTA and CDR2 FQGNSA. This CDR3 spans 15 amino acids. The V gene lost 5 bases and the J gene lost 0 bases, with 10 bases spanning the gap.

V usage is TRBV6-2 or TRBV6-3 and J usage is TRBJ1-2; D not resolved. The CDR3 contains 13 residues. Germline V CDR1 and CDR2: MNHEY, SVGEGT. V was clipped by 0 bases and J by 7 bases, with 9 bases between them. CDR3 bases: TGTGCCAGCAGTTACTCGGGAGGGAGTGGCTACACCTTC. It codes for CASSYSGGSGYTF.

The chain uses TRBV7-9 and TRBJ2-1, with 8 bases that match TRBD1. The CDR3 runs 15 residues. Unmatched junction bases numbered 8, after V lost 1 base and J lost 9 bases. Germline V lookup: CDR1 SEHNR, CDR2 FQNEAQ (reference sequence). CDR3 region: CASSLEGQAWREQFF. The CDR3 DNA sequence: TGTGCCAGCAGCTTAGAGGGACAGGCCTGGCGTGAGCAGTTCTTC.

V gene TRBV2 combines with J gene TRBJ1-2; possibly TRBD1 for D (5 bases). The CDR3 runs to 17 residues. Germline CDR1 and CDR2: SNHLY and FYNNEI. Deletions cut 1 base from V and 8 bases from J, with 23 bases between. The CDR3 spells CASSEGGLRAVKKGYTF. The CDR3 DNA is TGTGCCAGCAGTGAAGGGGGCCTCAGGGCGGTGAAAAAAGGCTACACCTTC.

The J gene is TRBJ1-1, the V gene TRBV19; 10 nucleotides match TRBD1. This CDR3 is 13 amino acids long. The germline V gene has CDR1 LNHDA and CDR2 SQIVND (reference sequence). V was clipped by 7 bases and J by 7 bases; unmatched bases: 6. The CDR3 bases are TGTGCCAGTACCCCCCGGGACAGGGGTGAAGCTTTCTTT. Protein product: CASTPRDRGEAFF.